Shown below are 12 T cell receptor beta chains from a single sample sequenced in a study of response to subunit inactivated influenza vaccine (dated by TCRdb to the late 2010s). The library was obtained by RT-PCR. This sample was sequenced with an Illumina HiSeq 2500. TCRdb reprocessed the public reads (quality trimming at Q25 with fastp, clone calling with MiXCR) and kept in-frame beta chains. Each CDR3 protein appears once, grouped with its most common genes and DNA. For this sample there are about 800,000 distinct CDR3 sequences; 21% appear just once. Clones ranked in the top ten supply roughly 10% of the sample. The starting material was PBMCs from blood, obtained more than 4 days after vaccination. These receptors were taken from a man aged 45-65 years who received an inactivated influenza vaccine. Donor details come from another sample of the same person, matched by shared clones.

The chain recombines TRBV29-1 with TRBJ1-1; D is uncertain. Germline V gene sequence: CDR1 SQVTM, CDR2 ANQGSEA. V was cut by 3 bases and J by 3 bases, with 5 bases left in between. The CDR3 loop spans 11 amino acids. Here the CDR3 DNA reads TGCAGCGTTGATAGCTACACTGAAGCTTTCTTT. Translation: CSVDSYTEAFF.

The rearrangement joins TRBV7-9 to TRBJ1-4; a possible D gene is TRBD1 (5 bases). The length of the CDR3 is 15 residues. V lost 5 bases, J lost 3 bases, and 13 bases lay in between. Germline V gene data show CDR1 as SEHNR and CDR2 as FQNEAQ (reference sequence). The CDR3 here is CASSPGREANEKLFF. CDR3 coding DNA: TGTGCCAGCAGCCCGGGACGGGAAGCTAATGAAAAACTGTTTTTT.

The rearrangement links TRBV12-3 or TRBV12-4 to TRBJ1-5; the match to TRBD1 covers 7 bases. With 8 bases clipped from V and 0 bases from J, the junction kept 4 bases outside the gene matches. This CDR3 is built from 14 residues. CDR3 amino acids: CASGDSHSNQPQHF. Here the CDR3 DNA reads TGTGCCAGCGGGGACAGTCATAGCAATCAGCCCCAGCATTTT.

At least ten counts were recorded for this clonotype. The gene calls are TRBV5-1 and TRBJ2-6; TRBD1 might be the D (5 bases). The length of the CDR3 is 15 residues. Trimming stripped 2 bases from V and 2 bases from J, with 8 bases between. Germline V gene data show CDR1 as SGHRS and CDR2 as YFSETQ. In nucleotides, the CDR3 is TGCGCCAGCAGCTTACAGGTTGCTGGGGCCAACGTCCTGACTTTC. It codes for CASSLQVAGANVLTF.

The table lists this clonotype with many counts. The rearrangement uses TRBV9 and TRBJ2-5; D unresolved. The CDR3 has 13 amino acids. Trimming stripped 3 bases from V and 4 bases from J, with 10 bases between. In germline, CDR1 is SGDLS, CDR2 YYNGEE. CDR3 nucleotide sequence: TGTGCCAGCAGCGCGGAGTGGGGAGAGACCCAGTACTTC. It is translated as CASSAEWGETQYF.

V usage is TRBV9 and J usage is TRBJ2-1; 8 bases agree with TRBD2. CDR1 is SGDLS, CDR2 YYNGEE, per germline. The V and J ends lost 0 bases and 4 bases, in that order; junction bases with no gene match: 6. The CDR3 consists of 16 residues. The CDR3 is CASSVGLAGLYNEQFF. In DNA, the CDR3 is TGTGCCAGCAGCGTAGGGCTAGCGGGCCTATACAATGAGCAGTTCTTC.

This clonotype was recorded a few times. The gene calls are TRBV5-5 and TRBJ1-5; maybe TRBD1 (5 bases). CDR3 size: 16 residues. V was cut by 3 bases and J by 2 bases, with 15 bases left in between. Per the germline V gene, CDR1 is SGHKS and CDR2 is YYEKEE (reference sequence). The CDR3 nucleotides are TGTGCCAGCAGCTCCCTCGGGGGGGACGGCAATCAGCCCCAGCATTTT. It specifies CASSSLGGDGNQPQHF.

This chain links TRBV12-3 or TRBV12-4 with TRBJ1-5; 7 bases are shared with TRBD1. V was pared by 5 bases and J by 2 bases, with 9 bases of the junction left unmatched. This CDR3 is 16 amino acids long. CDR3 sequence (DNA): TGTGCCAGCAGTAAGATGACAGGGAGTGGCAATCAGCCCCAGCATTTT. This translates into CASSKMTGSGNQPQHF.

J is TRBJ1-2 and V is TRBV6-1; D is possibly TRBD1 (5 bases). From germline, CDR1 is MNHNS and CDR2 SASEGT. CDR3 length equals 13 residues. V lost 1 base to trimming and J lost 4 bases, with 7 bases between them. The CDR3 spells CASSEEGSYGYTF. CDR3 nucleotides: TGTGCCAGCAGTGAAGAGGGGTCCTATGGCTACACCTTC.

This clonotype was found a few times. J is TRBJ2-7 and V is TRBV6-1; 8 bases fit TRBD1. Losses at the gene ends were 6 bases for V and 3 bases for J; bases not matched to a gene: 10. The CDR3 runs to 15 residues. From germline, CDR1 is MNHNS and CDR2 SASEGT. This chain's CDR3 is CASREQGATFYEQYF. DNA of the CDR3: TGTGCCAGCAGGGAGCAGGGGGCGACCTTCTACGAGCAGTACTTC.

This clonotype was recorded at least ten times. This chain links TRBV10-3 with TRBJ2-1; 12 bases map to TRBD2. The CDR3 is 15 amino acids. J was trimmed by 3 bases and V by 6 bases; bases with no gene match: 3. Per the germline V gene, CDR1 is ENHRY and CDR2 is SYGVKD. The CDR3 DNA follows: TGTGCCATCAGCCCGACTAGCGGGAGCTACAATGAGCAGTTCTTC. Translated: CAISPTSGSYNEQFF.

This clonotype was counted between two and nine times. This chain uses TRBV6-5 with TRBJ2-5; weak D call: TRBD1 (6 bases). V gave up 7 bases and J gave up 1 base, with 10 bases separating them. The CDR3 runs 13 residues. Per germline, CDR1 MNHEY and CDR2 SVGAGI. CDR3 sequence (DNA): TGTGCCAGCACAGGACAGCCCCAAGAGACCCAGTACTTC. The encoded protein is CASTGQPQETQYF.